Listed below are T cell receptor beta chains from one sample, sequenced in a study of blood T cell repertoires in COVID-19. The protocol was immunoSEQ multiplex PCR, while the TCRdb copy is restricted to in-frame clones and leaves out a portion. The table has roughly 110,000 clones, under 95% seen once. The sequenced sample consisted of peripheral blood. The receptors come from a woman aged 25-40 years with acute or convalescent COVID-19. Each CDR3 is given without its conserved first and last residue. D genes are given only for firm matches.

TRBV9 | TRBD1 | ASSARTGIYNEQF
TRBV14 | TRBD1 | ASSQLGQGWNTEAF
TRBV7-2 | - | ASSSQGGNTGELF
TRBV9 | - | ASSVKPTGGEKLF
TRBV19 | - | ASSIYRDSTEAF
TRBV7-6 | TRBD1 | ASSPDQETGEHNQPQH
TRBV2 | - | ASSESGGRNYGYT
TRBV19 | - | ASREVGIEAGYT
TRBV7-6 | TRBD2 | ASSPGLAHSTDTQY
TRBV27 | - | ASSTTSVHYEQY
TRBV9 | - | ASSAIGGTDTQY
TRBV18 | TRBD1 | ASSNSPDRGLGYT
TRBV28 | TRBD1 | ASQSPRQGSTYEQY
TRBV28 | - | ASKQGNSPLH
TRBV5-1 | TRBD1 | ASRSTQGREDGYT
TRBV4-3 | - | ASSQGTASYEQY
TRBV11-2 | TRBD1 | ASSLDRGQGAVKNIQY
TRBV20-1 | TRBD1 | SASGGQNSYGYT
TRBV6-5 | TRBD1 | ASSRQGARYGYT
TRBV29-1 | TRBD1 | SVRTGNQPQH
TRBV27 | - | ASSLGGYATEAF
TRBV6-2/TRBV6-3 | - | ASSAREDQPQH
TRBV13 | - | ASSLGQNYGYT
TRBV7-2 | TRBD1 | ASRKIETGNYGYT
TRBV10-2 | TRBD1 | ASKKTGTTEAF
TRBV7-3 | TRBD1 | ASSFGTVGEQF
TRBV9 | - | ASSVGSEGGVF
TRBV5-1 | - | ASSLAVLAGGDEQF
TRBV13 | TRBD1 | ASSSGSQGYRGYGYT
TRBV28 | TRBD1 | ASSYTGDLYEQY
TRBV10-3 | - | AISENIGAQRSREQY
TRBV2 | - | ASRLGTDQNEQF
TRBV9 | - | ASSPRVGVEETQY
TRBV25-1 | - | ASSKGGGGGQPQH
TRBV7-8 | TRBD1 | ASSLGQGAQPQH
TRBV5-1 | TRBD2 | ASSLHRVGTSGLETQY
TRBV9 | TRBD2 | ASSVPSGGALEQF
TRBV10-3 | TRBD1 | AISPQGADYGYT
TRBV2 | TRBD1 | ASSRTGGYT
TRBV13 | TRBD2 | ASSSSAGLAYLEQY
TRBV19 | TRBD1 | ATSGGAGQGDSPLH
TRBV9 | TRBD1 | ASSVPGGGRNTIY
TRBV9 | TRBD1 | ASSESGTGEQPQH
TRBV5-1 | TRBD1 | ASSLGTGESFGYT
TRBV7-2 | - | ASSFPLGGAGINEQF
TRBV7-2 | TRBD1 | ASSSTGFRNSPLH
TRBV5-6 | - | ASSLGGNYGYT
TRBV29-1 | - | SSEGRYNEQF
TRBV12-5 | TRBD2 | ASGLVWRRGAAMNTGELF
TRBV6-2/TRBV6-3 | - | ASSTWDTSSYNSPLH
TRBV6-2/TRBV6-3 | - | ASSLTPNYGYT
TRBV4-3 | TRBD2 | ASSQDWLAGPYNEQF
TRBV24-1 | TRBD2 | ATSDFRGGSTDTQY
TRBV29-1 | TRBD1 | SVAQGDGYEQY
TRBV2 | - | ASSAKYGYT